This T cell receptor beta chain was obtained from a study of shared clonotypes between healthy human individuals. Looking at the study overall: Per donor, three plates held CD4 naive cells, three held CD4 memory, two held CD8 naive and one held CD8 memory. Study results and limitations: Lower generation probabilities were found for non-shared clonotypes than for those shared by all four donors. Clonotype sharing among donors was thought likely to change with sequencing depth.

The CDR3 spans 16 residues. Germline V gene data show CDR1 as MDHEN and CDR2 as SYDVKM. V gave up 5 bases and J gave up 4 bases, with 17 bases separating them. The count of this clone is one. The antigen is undetermined. Clones were read by immunoSEQ multiplex PCR, and TCRdb kept only the in-frame ones, dropping some. The sample contains under 550,000 clones, 90% to 96% of which appear only once. This rearrangement joins TRBV28 to TRBJ2-2, with D possibly being TRBD1 or TRBD2 (5 bases each). Sequencing used naive CD4+ T cells sorted from blood. Subset noted: CD45RA+ positively selected. The sequence derives from a woman aged 30 to 39 in good health. The CDR3 spells CASSLGAATPTGELFF. CDR3 nucleotide sequence: TGTGCCAGCAGTCTCGGGGCGGCTACCCCCACCGGGGAGCTGTTTTTT.